What follows are 31 T cell receptor beta chains derived from one specimen sequenced in a study of shared clonotypes between healthy human individuals. The protocol was immunoSEQ multiplex PCR, while the TCRdb copy is restricted to in-frame clones and leaves out a portion. The sample includes about 2,500,000 clones, over 85% seen only once; the top ten take 0.14%. Sequenced input: naive CD4+ T cells sorted from blood. Subset in this sample: CD45RA+ positively selected. These receptors all stem from a man aged 18 to 29 in good health.

The chain uses TRBV19 and TRBJ1-6; 10 nucleotides align to TRBD1. Trimming at V came to 5 bases and at J to 10 bases, leaving 8 bases not matched to a gene. The germline V gene encodes CDR1 LNHDA and CDR2 SQIVND (reference sequence). The CDR3 is made up of 15 amino acids. CDR3 nucleotides: TGTGCCAGTAGTTTCCTGACAGGGGGCGAATCACCCCTCCACTTT. This gives the protein CASSFLTGGESPLHF.

The chain joins TRBV11-2 to TRBJ1-1, with 8 bases lining up with TRBD1. The CDR3 is made up of 14 amino acids. V lost 6 bases and J lost 1; bases outside the gene matches: 4. Germline CDR1 reads SGHAT; CDR2 reads FQNNGV. CDR3 in amino acids: CASSYDRGNTEAFF. The CDR3 DNA is TGTGCCAGCAGTTATGACAGGGGGAACACTGAAGCTTTCTTT.

The chain couples TRBV10-1 to TRBJ2-4; TRBD2 aligns across 7 bases. Germline V gene lookup returns CDR1 WNHNN and CDR2 SYGVQD (reference sequence). The junction had 11 bases not matched to a gene; V was cut back by 3 bases and J by 3 bases. There are 17 residues in the CDR3. This chain's CDR3 is CASSDGGSGVDKNIQYF. CDR3 nucleotides: TGCGCCAGCAGTGACGGGGGGAGCGGGGTTGACAAAAACATTCAGTACTTC.

This clone was seen a few times. The DNA of the CDR3 is TGTGCCAGTAAACTGGACAGGAACACTGAAGCTTTCTTT. Translation gives CASKLDRNTEAFF. The V call is TRBV19, the J call TRBJ1-1, with D tentatively TRBD1 (6 bases). Germline CDR1 and CDR2: LNHDA and SQIVND (reference sequence). This CDR3 spans 13 amino acids. Trimming took off 7 bases at V and 1 base at J, with 10 bases between the two ends.

The rearrangement links TRBV20-1 to TRBJ1-1; unclear D gene. The CDR3 sequence is 11 residues long. Germline assignment: CDR1 DFQATT and CDR2 SNEGSKA (reference sequence). V lost 5 bases, J lost 11 bases, and 15 bases lay in between. The CDR3 bases are TGCAGTGCTCTGGGTCTCGCGTCGGCTTTCTTT. It specifies CSALGLASAFF.

The chain combines TRBV5-4 with TRBJ2-7; 10 positions match TRBD1. Germline V gene sequence: CDR1 SGHNT, CDR2 YYREEE (reference sequence). The CDR3 is 15 amino acids. V trimming: 4 bases; J trimming: 4 bases; junction bases outside the gene matches: 8. The CDR3 sequence is CASSNQGTGVYEQYF. CDR3 bases: TGTGCCAGCAGCAATCAAGGGACAGGGGTATACGAGCAGTACTTC.

The gene calls are TRBV10-3 and TRBJ2-7, with D possibly matching TRBD2 (5 bases). Trimming cost V 0 bases and J 3 bases, with 6 bases left between them. Germline V gene lookup returns CDR1 ENHRY and CDR2 SYGVKD. The CDR3 consists of 13 residues. The DNA for the CDR3 is TGTGCCATCAGTGAGTCGAGGGACTACGAGCAGTACTTC. Protein: CAISESRDYEQYF.

The chain recombines TRBV19 with TRBJ2-7; no definite D call. Germline lookup yields CDR1 LNHDA and CDR2 SQIVND (reference sequence). Deletions cut 4 bases from V and 1 base from J, with 8 bases between. The CDR3 loop spans 13 amino acids. The CDR3: CASSKTKSYEQYF. The CDR3, as DNA: TGTGCCAGTAGTAAGACGAAATCCTACGAGCAGTACTTC.

V is TRBV2 and J is TRBJ1-4; 7 nucleotides match TRBD1. The ends lost 5 bases at V and 8 bases at J; junction bases unmatched: 2. The CDR3 covers 12 residues. Germline lookup yields CDR1 SNHLY and CDR2 FYNNEI. CDR3 nucleotide sequence: TGTGCCAGCAGTACACAGGGGGAAAAACTGTTTTTT. Its protein is CASSTQGEKLFF.

V gene TRBV10-1 combines with J gene TRBJ2-7; 7 positions match TRBD2. The CDR3 loop spans 15 amino acids. With V trimmed by 6 bases and J by 2 bases, 10 bases remained unmatched. CDR1 and CDR2 from the germline V gene are WNHNN and SYGVQD (reference sequence). CDR3 amino acids: CASSCSGYLTYEQYF. CDR3 in DNA: TGCGCCAGCAGCTGTAGCGGGTACCTAACCTACGAGCAGTACTTC.

The rearrangement links TRBV7-2 to TRBJ1-1; a weak D match, TRBD1 (6 bases). The CDR3 is 15 residues long. Germline CDR1 is SGHTA and CDR2 is FQGNSA. V was clipped by 5 bases and J by 2 bases, with 15 bases between them. This CDR3 reads CASSIPHGGNTEAFF. DNA of the CDR3: TGTGCCAGCAGCATCCCCCACGGGGGCAACACTGAAGCTTTCTTT.

The V gene is TRBV7-6, the J gene TRBJ1-1; D is undetermined. Germline V lookup: CDR1 SGHVS, CDR2 FNYEAQ. The CDR3 totals 13 residues. The V end lost 1 base, the J end lost 0 bases, and 3 bases lay between the germline ends. The CDR3 region is CASSLVMNTEAFF. CDR3 nucleotides: TGTGCCAGCAGCTTAGTTATGAACACTGAAGCTTTCTTT.

The chain is built from TRBV4-3 and TRBJ2-1; D is possibly TRBD2 (6 bases). Germline-derived CDR1 and CDR2 are LGHNA and YSLEER. The CDR3 has 16 residues. Trimming stripped 1 base from V and 2 bases from J, with 12 bases between. The CDR3 spells CASSQGARTTYNEQFF. CDR3 DNA: TGCGCCAGCAGCCAAGGGGCCAGGACTACCTACAATGAGCAGTTCTTC.

A word on this clone: A clone one base away is much larger, so this may be a read error. Different DNA sequences within this sample yield the same CDR3. CDR3 nucleotides: TGTGCCAGCAGCTTGAGAGAGACCCAGTACTTC. It encodes CASSLRETQYF. V is TRBV5-6 and J is TRBJ2-5; D not resolved. In germline, CDR1 is SGHDT, CDR2 YYEEEE. CDR3 length equals 11 residues. Trimming took 1 base from V and 4 from J, leaving 2 bases between them.

About this clone itself: The identical CDR3 is also encoded by other nucleotide sequences in the sample. This chain joins TRBV2 and TRBJ1-2, with 7 bases matching TRBD1. CDR1 is SNHLY and CDR2 is FYNNEI in the germline V gene. CDR3 length equals 13 residues. Trimming took 6 bases from V and 2 from J; bases not matched to a gene: 3. This CDR3 reads CASSETGNYGYTF. The DNA of the CDR3 is TGTGCCAGCAGCGAGACAGGGAACTATGGCTACACCTTC.

The chain has TRBV19 and TRBJ1-1; 10 positions match TRBD1. Germline CDR1 is LNHDA and CDR2 is SQIVND (reference sequence). The CDR3 runs to 15 residues. J gave up 6 bases and V 5 bases, and 9 bases lay outside the gene matches. In nucleotides, the CDR3 is TGTGCCAGTAGTCCCCGGACAGGGGGAACGGCTGAAGCTTTCTTT. The encoded protein is CASSPRTGGTAEAFF.

The chain employs TRBV19 and TRBJ2-1; D uncertain. CDR1 is LNHDA and CDR2 is SQIVND in the germline V gene (reference sequence). The CDR3 is 13 amino acids. The ends were cut back, 4 bases at V and 13 bases at J, with 17 bases in the middle. The CDR3 DNA follows: TGTGCCAGTAGTAGCCGAGTCGGCCCCATCCAGTTCTTC. It is translated as CASSSRVGPIQFF.

The gene calls are TRBV10-3 and TRBJ2-1; D unclear. Looked up from germline, CDR1 is ENHRY and CDR2 is SYGVKD. Trimming took off 2 bases at V and 9 bases at J, with 14 bases between the two ends. This CDR3 has 14 residues. The CDR3 loop is CAISEDGSKGEQFF. CDR3 bases: TGTGCCATCAGTGAGGACGGGTCGAAAGGTGAGCAGTTCTTC.

The chain has TRBV15 and TRBJ2-2; D call uncertain. Trimming stripped 0 bases from V and 6 bases from J, with 17 bases between. This CDR3 is built from 17 residues. Germline CDR1 and CDR2: LNHNV and YYDKDF (reference sequence). CDR3 protein: CATSRDQVLLRAGELFF. CDR3 DNA: TGTGCCACCAGCAGAGATCAAGTTCTGCTCAGAGCCGGGGAGCTGTTTTTT.

The chain has TRBV5-5 and TRBJ2-7; D remains unclear. CDR1 and CDR2 (germline): SGHKS, YYEKEE (reference sequence). This CDR3 comprises 15 residues. V dropped 4 bases and J dropped 3 bases, with 17 bases sitting between them. CDR3 DNA sequence: TGTGCCAGCAGCCTCCGGACGAGCCTCATCTACGAGCAGTACTTC. Its translation: CASSLRTSLIYEQYF.

The table lists this clone with a count of one. J is TRBJ2-7 and V is TRBV6-6; possible D gene TRBD1, 6 bases. The V end lost 4 bases, the J end lost 3 bases, and 16 bases lay between the germline ends. Germline lookup yields CDR1 MNHNY and CDR2 SVGAGI (reference sequence). The CDR3 runs to 15 residues. Here the CDR3 DNA reads TGTGCCAGCAGTTCTATCGGGACACTCCGCTACGAGCAGTACTTC. As protein: CASSSIGTLRYEQYF.

This rearrangement joins TRBV19 to TRBJ2-7, with a possible D match to TRBD1 (5 bases). Trimming removed 5 bases at V and 1 base at J, with 18 bases between. CDR1 and CDR2 from the germline V gene are LNHDA and SQIVND (reference sequence). This CDR3 contains 16 residues. CDR3 bases: TGTGCCAGTAGTGTTTCTAGGGGCGCTGAATCCTACGAGCAGTACTTC. This sequence encodes CASSVSRGAESYEQYF.

The chain recombines TRBV5-5 with TRBJ1-6; D is unclear. CDR1 is SGHKS and CDR2 is YYEKEE in the germline V gene (reference sequence). V lost 4 bases to trimming and J lost 8 bases, with 10 bases between them. CDR3 length: 13 amino acids. The CDR3 region has the DNA TGTGCCAGCAGCCGGGCGCAAGATTCACCCCTCCACTTT. This translates into CASSRAQDSPLHF.

The chain recombines TRBV19 with TRBJ2-3; TRBD2 matches at 14 bases. CDR1 and CDR2 from the germline V gene are LNHDA and SQIVND (reference sequence). The V segment lost 5 bases and the J segment 6 bases; nucleotides outside the gene matches: 7. There are 16 residues in the CDR3. The CDR3 reads CASSSGLAGAVDTQYF. As DNA, the CDR3 is TGTGCCAGTAGTTCGGGACTAGCGGGAGCAGTGGATACGCAGTATTTT.

This clone was seen a single time. The chain combines TRBV2 with TRBJ1-1; tentative D call: TRBD1 (5 bases). The germline CDR1 and CDR2 sequences are SNHLY and FYNNEI. V shed 7 bases and J shed 3 bases, with 18 bases lying between them. The CDR3 is 15 residues long. This CDR3 is CASKREGLLDTEAFF. CDR3 in DNA: TGTGCCAGCAAAAGGGAGGGGTTACTGGACACTGAAGCTTTCTTT. The complete variable domain, with remaining parts taken from reference TRBV2 and TRBJ1-1, reads EPEVTQTPSHQVTQMGQEVILRCVPISNHLYFYWYRQILGQKVEFLVSFYNNEISEKSEIFDDQFSVERPDGSNFTLKIRSTKLEDSAMYFCASKREGLLDTEAFFGQGTRLTVV.

The gene calls are TRBV4-1 and TRBJ2-3; the D is unclear. Trimming left V 3 bases short and J 4 bases short, with 11 bases between. Germline V CDR1 and CDR2: MGHRA, YSYEKL. This CDR3 is 14 amino acids long. DNA of the CDR3: TGCGCCAGCAGCCATGATAACGGCGCAGATACGCAGTATTTT. This codes for CASSHDNGADTQYF.

This chain connects TRBV6-6 to TRBJ1-5; D is undetermined. Trimming removed 5 bases at V and 7 bases at J, with 6 bases between. Germline V gene lookup returns CDR1 MNHNY and CDR2 SVGAGI (reference sequence). The CDR3 totals 11 residues. CDR3 loop: CASSEIQPQHF. The CDR3 DNA follows: TGTGCCAGCAGTGAAATCCAGCCCCAGCATTTT.

The chain recombines TRBV28 with TRBJ1-2, with D hard to call. Germline lookup yields CDR1 MDHEN and CDR2 SYDVKM. This CDR3 has 13 amino acids. V dropped 6 bases and J dropped 4 bases, with 12 bases sitting between them. The CDR3 DNA follows: TGTGCCAGCAGACCCTCGGTGGCCTATGGCTACACCTTC. This translates into CASRPSVAYGYTF.

This chain links TRBV2 with TRBJ1-1, with D perhaps TRBD1 (5 bases). The length of the CDR3 is 13 residues. Trimming removed 11 bases from V and 2 bases from J, with 15 bases in between. Per the germline V gene, CDR1 is SNHLY and CDR2 is FYNNEI. In DNA, the CDR3 is TGTGCCTTCTCGAGGGGCACCAACACTGAAGCTTTCTTT. Amino acids: CAFSRGTNTEAFF.

In its sample, this clone was seen once. The V gene is TRBV27, the J gene TRBJ2-2, with 12 bases matching TRBD2. CDR1 and CDR2 from the germline V gene are MNHEY and SMNVEV (reference sequence). J gave up 4 bases and V 5 bases, and 5 bases lay outside the gene matches. This CDR3 spans 16 amino acids. CDR3 nucleotide sequence: TGTGCCAGCAGTCAGCTAGCGGGGGGGCGCACCGGGGAGCTGTTTTTT. It specifies CASSQLAGGRTGELFF.

The chain couples TRBV19 to TRBJ1-1; TRBD1 matches 10 bases. V lost 7 bases, J lost 5 bases, and 7 bases stayed unmatched. The germline V gene has CDR1 LNHDA and CDR2 SQIVND (reference sequence). The CDR3 runs 14 residues. CDR3 nucleotides: TGTGCCAGTACCCGACAGGGGGCGATGACTGAAGCTTTCTTT. Translating it yields CASTRQGAMTEAFF.